This is a list of T cell receptor beta chains from one sample in a study of CD8 T cells in Susac syndrome. TCRdb re-derived calls from the immunoSEQ multiplex PCR reads in MiXCR, one entry per CDR3 protein. The sample carries more than 70,000 distinct CDR3 sequences, over 85% recorded once. What was sequenced was CD8+ T cells from PBMCs. These receptors were obtained from a human donor in good health. CDR3s leave out the opening cysteine and the closing phenylalanine or tryptophan.

v_call,cdr3_aa
TRBV5-4,ASSFTGDQETQY
TRBV2,ASKGESSNTGELF
TRBV6-4,AGPTSGGLAKNIQY
TRBV11-2,ASSLDLGGSTDTQY
TRBV5-6,ASSLGESVWELF
TRBV29-1,SVERRAWEDTQY
TRBV12-5,ASGLDTQGRGETQY
TRBV12-3/TRBV12-4,ASSPSGELF
TRBV13,ASSLGSGGYEQY
TRBV9,ASSRERGGYNEQF
TRBV4-1,ASSQVTGQFYEQY
TRBV6-5,ASSYSQTRGDGYT
TRBV9,ASSGAGGETQY
TRBV4-1,ASSQEESGEQF
TRBV6-1,ASSDPEFGNEQF
TRBV9,ASSVEGGADSPLH
TRBV5-1,ASSSGLAGSTGEPF
TRBV20-1,SACTTSTDTQY
TRBV11-2,ASSLVPGVEETQY
TRBV3-1,ASSLAFGGGDGYT
TRBV5-1,ASNGGGGKAF
TRBV19,ASSMSRNTEAF